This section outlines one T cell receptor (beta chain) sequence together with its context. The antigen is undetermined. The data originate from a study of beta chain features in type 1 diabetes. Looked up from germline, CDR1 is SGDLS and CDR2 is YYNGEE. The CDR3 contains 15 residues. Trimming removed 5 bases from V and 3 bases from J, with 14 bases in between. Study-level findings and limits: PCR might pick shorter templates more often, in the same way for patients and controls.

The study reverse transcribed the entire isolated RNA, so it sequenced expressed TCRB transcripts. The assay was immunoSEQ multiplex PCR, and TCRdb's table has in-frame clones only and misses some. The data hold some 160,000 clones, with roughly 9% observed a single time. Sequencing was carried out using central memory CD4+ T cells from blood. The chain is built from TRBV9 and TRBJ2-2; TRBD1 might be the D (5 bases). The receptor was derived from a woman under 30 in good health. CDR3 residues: CASRPQGWDTGELFF. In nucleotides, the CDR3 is TGTGCCAGCAGACCGCAGGGATGGGACACCGGGGAGCTGTTTTTT. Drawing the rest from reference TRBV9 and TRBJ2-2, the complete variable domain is DSGVTQTPKHLITATGQRVTLRCSPRSGDLSVYWYQQSLDQGLQFLIQYYNGEERAKGNILERFSAQQFPDLHSELNLSSLELGDSALYFCASRPQGWDTGELFFGEGSRLTVL.